This TCR beta chain was documented in a study of cytotoxic CD8 clonotypes in ibrutinib-treated CLL. Repertoires were generated with immunoSEQ multiplex PCR, while TCRdb's copy carries only in-frame clones and drops some. The table has roughly 160,000 clones, roughly 80% seen once; the top ten hold under 5.5%. Germline V gene sequence: CDR1 SGDLS, CDR2 YYNGEE. V was pared by 4 bases and J by 6 bases, with 10 bases of the junction left unmatched. CDR3 length: 16 amino acids. This rearrangement joins TRBV9 to TRBJ2-3; 11 nucleotides line up with TRBD2. Sample: PBMCs, taken after 24 months of ibrutinib treatment. This TCR came from a human donor with chronic lymphocytic leukemia. CDR3 region: CASSPRLAGLGDTQYF. CDR3 bases: TGTGCCAGCAGCCCCCGACTAGCGGGGCTTGGGGATACGCAGTATTTT.